This TCR beta chain was sequenced in a study of OX40 agonist ivuxolimab in advanced cancers. Study details: The patients received agonistic anti-OX40 (CD134) antibody ivuxolimab.

Profiled with immunoSEQ multiplex PCR; TCRdb holds only in-frame clones, not every one. The profile covers roughly 50,000 clones, with about 83% appearing a single time and 10% taken by the ten largest. Whole-study results and caveats: Several nonresponders also turned out to have low normalized T-cell clonal expansion. No determination was made of the antigen specificity of the expanded peripheral T cells.

Per germline, CDR1 SEHNR and CDR2 FQNEAQ (reference sequence). Trimming cost V 4 bases and J 4 bases, with 11 bases left between them. This CDR3 comprises 15 residues. A remark on this clone: Antigen specificity is unknown.

The rearrangement joins TRBV7-9 to TRBJ2-6, with D unresolved. This material consisted of CD4+ or CD8+ T cells sorted from blood, taken in a trial of the OX40 agonist ivuxolimab. The sequence derives from an adult with an advanced solid tumor such as melanoma, head and neck, liver or kidney cancer. The CDR3 DNA is TGTGCCAGCAGCTCGACCGTGACAGGGGCCAACGTCCTGACTTTC. Its protein product is CASSSTVTGANVLTF. Looking up the rest from reference TRBV7-9 and TRBJ2-6 gives the full variable domain: DTGVSQNPRHKITKRGQNVTFRCDPISEHNRLYWYRQTLGQGPEFLTYFQNEAQLEKSRLLSDRFSAERPKGSFSTLEIQRTEQGDSAMYLCASSSTVTGANVLTFGAGSRLTVL.